Included here is one T cell receptor beta chain sequence, with context. What antigen it recognizes has not been identified. It has no much larger one-base neighbor in the sample; base qualities were not kept. Using the deep immunoSEQ assay, multiplex PCR amplified TCR CDR3 regions from genomic DNA. Extracted genomic DNA from each cell subset was distributed evenly across all wells of several immunoSEQ 96-well plates, and each plate was treated as a replicate. For sorted subsets, each replicate PCR was loaded with roughly 190 ng genomic DNA, equivalent to 30,000 or so T cell genomes. Purified libraries were measured with a Qubit 3.0 fluorometer, size-checked on a Bioanalyzer 2100, and measured again with the KAPA Library Quantification kit. Every immunoSEQ 96-well plate was sequenced on a dedicated single-read 150-cycle Illumina NextSeq 550 flow cell. The source study handled its data this way. Because only junctional sequences without quality scores were contained in the immunoSEQ output, filtering matching that applied to full-length reads could not be performed. Sequences were annotated with PyIR, a Python wrapper for IgBLAST v1.9, using IMGT germline references to assign V/J genes and CDR3. Reads were filtered out if the reads had weak V/J assignments (E-value above 1e-6), no CDR3, stop codons, out-of-frame junctions, or ambiguous translated residues. V3J clonotypes were defined as sequences sharing an identical inferred V gene, J gene, and CDR3 amino acid sequence. Percentage overlap between repertoires was calculated by dividing the number of shared unique clonotypes by the size of the smaller repertoire. Three approaches were used to assess repertoire richness: RTK rarefaction, the Chao1 estimator, and Recon v2.1 estimates of unobserved clonotypes. OLGA was used to compute generation probabilities for all TCRbeta clonotypes that the gDNA method yielded from a handful of donors. TCRdb stores this immuneACCESS table with in-frame sequences only. Part of the clones is absent; in the studies checked, under half of the shortfall reflects unresolved V genes, and no reason is known for the rest. V, J and clone size were drawn from that table, and D and trimming were deduced from the DNA. The sample includes a few hundred thousand clones, with around 87% observed a single time. The biggest ten clones account for under 20% of the sample.

The sample belongs to a study of shared clonotypes between healthy human individuals (dated by TCRdb to the early 2020s). Background on the whole study: A few men and a couple of women, aged 18 to 49 years, made up the cohort. Per donor, three plates each were used for CD4 naive and CD4 memory, two for CD8 naive, and one for CD8 memory. To estimate repertoire size and how much clonotype sharing occurs between individuals, the study deeply sequenced the blood TCR repertoires of five healthy adults. Different laboratories and diverse techniques were used to prepare libraries and sequence TCR repertoires, to increase sequencing depth and limit assay-specific biases. Leukapheresis yielded between about 0.94 and 8.9 billion PBMCs per donor. The research as a whole found: Compared with non-shared clonotypes, the clonotypes found in all four sorted-subset donors had higher generation probabilities. Pairwise subsampling led to the expectation that sequencing depth would affect the degree of clonotype sharing among donors. Even with the large sequencing depth, rarefaction of the sorted-subset datasets indicated that sequencing was incomplete. Naive subsets generally had larger estimated clonotype richness than memory subsets did. Sharing across a few donors was observed for 4.5% to 6.5% of naive CD4, 3.5% of naive CD8, roughly 2.3% of memory CD4, and about 0.4% of memory CD8 clonotypes. Sampling was restricted to blood, and TCR repertoires in tissues likely differ from the TCR repertoires found in blood. Because the study included a small number of donors, the genetic and exposure-history diversity represented was limited.

Healthy HIV-negative adults with no recently reported acute infections or vaccinations were included as donors. Every donor was a Caucasian adult residing in Nashville, Tennessee, USA. CD8 memory samples were composed of magnetically selected CD45RO+ cells combined with CCR7-negative CD45RA+ effector memory (TemRA) cells. After blood collection by leukapheresis, PBMCs were isolated using Ficoll-Histopaque density gradient centrifugation and then cryopreserved in the vapor phase of liquid nitrogen. Analytical flow cytometry was used to check the purity and quantity of every magnetically sorted T cell population. Each sorted fraction had its genomic DNA isolated and then quantified by UV absorbance on a Nanodrop 2000c. The sample comprised memory CD8+ T cells sorted from blood. The cell subset or site label here, explained by the study, means: CD45RO+ cells pooled with CCR7-negative TemRA cells. This TCR was recovered from a man in his late teens or twenties in good health.

The CDR3 protein is CASSWGQDEQYF. The nucleotide sequence reads TGTGCCAGCAGCTGGGGACAGGACGAGCAGTACTTC. The receptor chain draws on TRBV7-6 and TRBJ2-5, and TRBD1 matches 8 of the central bases. The J call may be in error: the DNA end matches TRBJ2-7 better. The CDR3 goes from the cysteine to the phenylalanine over 12 residues. The only DNA kept is the CDR3, 36 bases in frame from the first base. The germline V gene provides CDR1 SGHVS and CDR2 FNYEAQ.